This passage covers 3 T cell receptor beta chains from one sample sequenced in a study of Graves' ophthalmopathy and Graves' hyperthyroidism. RNA transcripts provided the template for amplifying TCR beta CDR3 regions. First-round RT-PCR used HTBI primers; second-round multiplex PCR followed. TCRdb independently ran MiXCR on the multiplex PCR reads; one entry per CDR3 protein. The table includes almost 750,000 distinct CDR3 sequences, 40% detected once. The sequencing sample was made of peripheral blood. The receptor source for this set is an adult man with Graves' ophthalmopathy.

This clonotype was seen a single time. In nucleotides, the CDR3 is TGTGCCAGCAGTGTCCCGGGGGGCGTAGCTGAAGCTTTCTTT. Translated: CASSVPGGVAEAFF. The V gene is TRBV25-1, the J gene TRBJ1-1, with a weak D call TRBD1 (6 bases). The germline gives CDR1 MGHDK, CDR2 SYGVNS. The CDR3 consists of 14 residues. V shed 4 bases and J shed 6 bases, with 15 bases lying between them.

This clonotype was observed a handful of times. The genes are TRBV5-8 and TRBJ2-6; D unresolved. Trimming cost V 4 bases and J 0 bases, with 17 bases left between them. Germline V gene data show CDR1 as SGHTS and CDR2 as YDEGEE. The CDR3 has 18 amino acids. The CDR3 here is CASSQDRPAASGANVLTF. Written as DNA, the CDR3 is TGTGCCAGCAGCCAAGATAGGCCGGCAGCCTCTGGGGCCAACGTCCTGACTTTC.

CDR3 amino acids: CASSLVWFRQGNGYTF. DNA for the CDR3: TGTGCCAGCAGTTTAGTGTGGTTTCGGCAGGGGAATGGCTACACCTTC. The V and J genes are TRBV12-3 or TRBV12-4 and TRBJ1-2, with a possible D match to TRBD1 (6 bases). The length of the CDR3 is 16 residues. Trimming left V 1 base short and J 6 bases short, with 18 bases between.